Presented here are 15 T cell receptor beta chains from one specimen sequenced in a study of Ad26.COV2.S vaccination and SARS-CoV-2 variants. Using immunoSEQ multiplex PCR, the repertoire was profiled, and TCRdb retains in-frame clones only, with some absent. The table lists 300,000 to 400,000 clones, 80% to 90% of them singletons. Treatment in this sample: over 15 received Ad26.COV2.S at low or high dose, single or two shots; roughly five received placebo; per-sample allocation not given. Collection of samples fell on day 63 after the first vaccine or placebo injection. Sequenced here: peripheral blood, sampled in a trial of Ad26.COV2.S vaccine versus placebo. These receptor sequences come from a person aged 18-60 years who received the Ad26.COV2.S COVID-19 vaccine or a placebo.

The chain employs TRBV6-2 or TRBV6-3 and TRBJ1-2; D call uncertain. The germline CDR1 and CDR2 sequences are MNHEY and SVGEGT. This CDR3 is 13 amino acids long. V was clipped by 5 bases and J by 5 bases, with 12 bases between them. The CDR3, as DNA: TGTGCCAGCAGTCCCATGGACGGGTATGGCTACACCTTC. Protein product: CASSPMDGYGYTF.

V is TRBV9 and J is TRBJ1-3; D gene unclear. In germline, CDR1 is SGDLS, CDR2 YYNGEE. The CDR3 totals 14 residues. V lost 3 bases and J 4 bases, leaving 11 bases between the germline ends. Written as DNA, the CDR3 is TGTGCCAGCAGCGCCCAAGTATCCGGAAACACCATATATTTT. Amino acid sequence: CASSAQVSGNTIYF.

Regarding this clone: Other DNA sequences within the sample encode an identical CDR3. The genes are TRBV28 and TRBJ1-2; D gene unclear. The length of the CDR3 is 13 residues. In germline, CDR1 is MDHEN, CDR2 SYDVKM. With 3 bases removed from V and 2 bases from J, the gap between germline ends came to 7 bases. The CDR3 coding sequence is TGTGCCAGCAGTTTGGGAGGGAACTATGGCTACACCTTC. As protein: CASSLGGNYGYTF.

The chain carries TRBV6-1 and TRBJ1-2; possible D gene TRBD1, 5 bases. The V and J ends lost 1 base and 8 bases respectively, with 8 bases between them. CDR1 and CDR2 from the germline V gene are MNHNS and SASEGT. The CDR3 contains 12 residues. The CDR3 DNA is TGTGCCAGCAGTGAAGGAGGGGACGGCTACACCTTC. Its translation: CASSEGGDGYTF.

The V call is TRBV15, the J call TRBJ2-3, with 9 bases aligning to TRBD2. Germline CDR1 is LNHNV and CDR2 is YYDKDF (reference sequence). V dropped 4 bases and J dropped 3; count of bases not matched to a gene: 11. The CDR3 extends over 17 amino acids. Written as DNA, the CDR3 is TGTGCCACCAGCACCCGAACCGGGACTAGCAGAACAGATACGCAGTATTTT. This gives the protein CATSTRTGTSRTDTQYF.

V and J are TRBV21-1 and TRBJ2-7; TRBD2 is the table's D call, not checked against the DNA. TRBV21-1 is listed as a pseudogene. There are 17 residues in the CDR3. The CDR3 spells CASSKATSGSNPCEQYF. CDR3 sequence (DNA): TGTGCCAGCAGCAAAGCGACTAGCGGGAGTAATCCCTGCGAGCAGTACTTC.

The rearrangement joins TRBV25-1 to TRBJ2-4; possibly TRBD2 for D (6 bases). The ends were cut back, 2 bases at V and 5 bases at J, with 13 bases in the middle. The germline CDR1 and CDR2 sequences are MGHDK and SYGVNS. This CDR3 spans 15 amino acids. CDR3 protein: CASSEPGALENIQYF. The CDR3 DNA reads TGTGCCAGCAGTGAACCGGGAGCCCTGGAAAACATTCAGTACTTC.

The rearrangement joins TRBV5-1 to TRBJ2-1, with no clear D. Trimming shortened V by 0 bases and J by 10 bases, and 11 bases separated the two germline ends. There are 13 residues in the CDR3. Germline loops: CDR1 SGHRS, CDR2 YFSETQ. CDR3 sequence reads: CASSLAPGGEQFF. CDR3 nucleotides: TGCGCCAGCAGCTTGGCCCCGGGTGGCGAGCAGTTCTTC.

V usage is TRBV3-1 (or the pseudogene TRBV3-2) and J usage is TRBJ2-7; possibly TRBD1 for D (5 bases). CDR3 length equals 13 residues. Trimming took 3 bases from V and 3 from J, leaving 9 bases between them. Germline assignment: CDR1 LGHDT and CDR2 YNNKEL (reference sequence). CDR3: CASSQGLDYEQYF. The CDR3 DNA sequence: TGTGCCAGCAGCCAGGGGCTGGACTACGAGCAGTACTTC.

CDR3 amino acids: CASSTDELEPQHF. The CDR3 DNA sequence: TGTGCCAGCAGCACCGACGAATTAGAGCCCCAGCATTTT. This rearrangement joins TRBV7-2 to TRBJ1-5; D gene unclear. The CDR3 consists of 13 residues. Looked up from germline, CDR1 is SGHTA and CDR2 is FQGNSA. Trimming stripped 5 bases from V and 8 bases from J, with 13 bases between. Using reference TRBV7-2 and TRBJ1-5 for the parts outside the CDR3, the full variable domain is GAGVSQSPSNKVTEKGKDVELRCDPISGHTALYWYRQSLGQGLEFLIYFQGNSAPDKSGLPSDRFSAERTGGSVSTLTIQRTQQEDSAVYLCASSTDELEPQHFGDGTRLSIL.

Only one count was recorded for this clone. V usage is TRBV7-9 and J usage is TRBJ2-5, with 8 bases fitting TRBD2. The CDR3 covers 14 residues. The V gene end was trimmed by 4 bases and the J gene end by 2 bases; junction bases not matched to a gene: 3. From germline, CDR1 is SEHNR and CDR2 FQNEAQ (reference sequence). The chain's CDR3 is CASSSLAEQETQYF. CDR3 DNA sequence: TGTGCCAGCAGCTCACTAGCGGAACAAGAGACCCAGTACTTC. The whole variable domain, remainder taken from reference TRBV7-9 and TRBJ2-5, is DTGVSQNPRHKITKRGQNVTFRCDPISEHNRLYWYRQTLGQGPEFLTYFQNEAQLEKSRLLSDRFSAERPKGSFSTLEIQRTEQGDSAMYLCASSSLAEQETQYFGPGTRLLVL.

This clone was picked up one time. The chain couples TRBV18 to TRBJ2-2; D is possibly TRBD2 (6 bases). Germline CDR1 is KGHSH and CDR2 is LQKENI. V was cut by 0 bases and J by 3 bases, with 14 bases left in between. The CDR3 is 17 amino acids. The CDR3 sequence: CASSPPEGLSHTGELFF. For the CDR3, the DNA is TGTGCCAGCTCACCACCAGAGGGACTTTCTCACACCGGGGAGCTGTTTTTT. Drawing the rest from reference TRBV18 and TRBJ2-2, the complete variable domain is NAGVMQNPRHLVRRRGQEARLRCSPMKGHSHVYWYRQLPEEGLKFMVYLQKENIIDESGMPKERFSAEFPKEGPSILRIQQVVRGDSAAYFCASSPPEGLSHTGELFFGEGSRLTVL.

The chain uses TRBV13 and TRBJ1-1; D gene uncertain. This CDR3 has 14 residues. V lost 4 bases and J lost 0, with 9 bases in between. Germline CDR1 PRHDT, CDR2 FYEKMQ (reference sequence). Here the CDR3 reads CASSSNPMNTEAFF. CDR3 in DNA: TGTGCCAGCAGCTCGAACCCGATGAACACTGAAGCTTTCTTT.

Notes on this clone: Distinct nucleotide sequences in the sample also encode this CDR3. The V and J genes are TRBV4-2 and TRBJ1-1; D is uncertain. The CDR3 covers 15 residues. V was shortened by 1 base and J by 3 bases, with 12 bases between the two germline ends. Germline V gives CDR1 LGHNA, CDR2 YNFKEQ. CDR3 sequence: CASSQVREWDTEAFF. DNA of the CDR3: TGTGCCAGCAGCCAAGTTAGGGAGTGGGACACTGAAGCTTTCTTT.

This rearrangement joins TRBV28 to TRBJ1-1, with TRBD1 matching over 9 bases. The trim removed 7 bases at V and 5 bases at J, leaving 11 bases unmatched. CDR1 is MDHEN, CDR2 SYDVKM, per germline. CDR3 length: 15 amino acids. The CDR3 region has the DNA TGTGCCAGCACCTTGGGGACAGGGTTCTTTACTGAAGCTTTCTTT. This sequence encodes CASTLGTGFFTEAFF.